Shown below are 20 T cell receptor beta chains from a single sample sequenced in a study of vaccination and CD4 T cells after COVID-19. The Oncomine TCR Beta short-read assay sequenced DNA from cultured CD4+ T cells. Via MiXCR, TCRdb re-called the PCR reads, giving one row per CDR3 protein. The repertoire has 2,500 to 3,500 distinct CDR3 sequences, around 82% of them found once; the top ten carry 36%. No antigen is known for these receptors. The treatment here: approximately 9-day PBMC culture with coronavirus spike peptide pools or control peptides (ViraFEST assay). The sample taken for sequencing was CD4+ T cells from blood, cultured in vitro. All receptors derive from a human donor who had recovered from COVID-19.

The genes are TRBV24-1 and TRBJ1-1; D unclear. This CDR3 has 13 amino acids. Germline lookup yields CDR1 KGHDR and CDR2 SFDVKD. Trimming pared 7 bases from V and 0 bases from J, leaving 8 bases between. The DNA of the CDR3 is TGTGCCACCAGAACAGCTTTGAACACTGAAGCTTTCTTT. This translates into CATRTALNTEAFF.

The V and J genes are TRBV6-5 and TRBJ1-5, with 7 nucleotides matching TRBD1. This CDR3 spans 16 amino acids. CDR1 is MNHEY and CDR2 is SVGAGI in the germline V gene. Trimming removed 0 bases from V and 6 bases from J; junction bases left unmatched: 8. CDR3 region: CASSYSMGTAGQPQHF. The CDR3 DNA follows: TGTGCCAGCAGTTACTCCATGGGGACAGCAGGTCAGCCCCAGCATTTT.

The chain recombines TRBV19 with TRBJ2-6; TRBD1 might be the D (6 bases). The V gene's germline CDR1 is LNHDA and CDR2 SQIVND (reference sequence). The V gene lost 9 bases and the J gene lost 1 base, with 13 bases spanning the gap. This CDR3 is 15 amino acids long. This chain's CDR3 is CASREGGSGANVLTF. The CDR3 DNA reads TGTGCCAGCCGAGAAGGGGGATCTGGGGCCAACGTCCTGACTTTC.

This clonotype was counted a few times. This chain joins TRBV23-1 and TRBJ1-2; D gene unclear. TRBV23-1 is treated as an ORF (open reading frame) with a function not yet certain. This CDR3 region has 16 residues. CDR3 DNA sequence: TGCGTCCTTCTCACGGAGGAGGCCGATTACGTCTATGGCTACACCTTC. It yields the protein CVLLTEEADYVYGYTF.

This clonotype was picked up one time. The chain couples TRBV12-3 or TRBV12-4 to TRBJ2-3; maybe TRBD1 (5 bases). The CDR3 covers 15 residues. The V end was cut by 6 bases, the J end by 3 bases, with 16 bases between. The CDR3 DNA follows: TGTGCCAGCAGCCCGACTTGGACAAGGACAGATACGCAGTATTTT. Translating it yields CASSPTWTRTDTQYF.

The DNA of the CDR3 is TGTGCCAGCAAAGAATCCCCAGGGGAGATTCAGCCCCAGCATTTT. Translating it yields CASKESPGEIQPQHF. The rearrangement uses TRBV2 and TRBJ1-5; tentative D call: TRBD1 (6 bases). V was cut by 7 bases and J by 6 bases, with 19 bases left in between. CDR1 is SNHLY and CDR2 is FYNNEI in the germline V gene. This CDR3 region has 15 residues.

The chain employs TRBV6-1 and TRBJ1-1; D remains ambiguous. The V end lost 6 bases, the J end lost 1 base, and 15 bases lay between the germline ends. The CDR3 covers 15 residues. Germline V gene data show CDR1 as MNHNS and CDR2 as SASEGT. The CDR3 DNA is TGTGCCAGCAGGCCTGGTGGAAGAGCGAACACTGAAGCTTTCTTT. Its translation is CASRPGGRANTEAFF.

This sequence joins TRBV6-1 and TRBJ1-4; D is uncertain. CDR1 and CDR2 from the germline V gene are MNHNS and SASEGT. The CDR3 totals 15 residues. Trimming pared 3 bases from V and 0 bases from J, leaving 8 bases between. The CDR3 nucleotides read TGTGCCAGCAGTGACCTAGTTTCAACTAATGAAAAACTGTTTTTT. Protein product: CASSDLVSTNEKLFF.

Points on this clonotype: At one boundary the junction diverges from the germline segment, which might be a read error. This chain links TRBV2 with TRBJ2-7, with 8 bases that match TRBD1. The germline gives CDR1 SNHLY, CDR2 FYNNEI. The CDR3 covers 12 residues. The CDR3 here is CASSHTQDREDF. In DNA form, the CDR3 reads TGTGCCAGCAGTCACACTCAGGACAGGGAGGACTTC.

Comment on this clonotype: Without the conserved terminal phenylalanine or tryptophan, this CDR3 likely stems from a read error. This sequence joins TRBV6-1 and TRBJ1-5, with D unresolved. Germline-derived CDR1 and CDR2 are MNHNS and SASEGT. V lost 5 bases to trimming and J lost 0 bases, with 5 bases between them. This CDR3 has 13 residues. CDR3 loop: CASSLSSNQPQHS. The CDR3 DNA reads as TGTGCCAGCAGTCTTTCTAGCAATCAGCCCCAGCATTCT.

This clonotype appeared once. The rearrangement uses TRBV7-2 and TRBJ1-2; D is undetermined. Germline V gene data show CDR1 as SGHTA and CDR2 as FQGNSA. V dropped 2 bases and J dropped 1 base, with 11 bases sitting between them. The CDR3 length is 15 residues. CDR3 sequence reads: CASSLSGGLNYGYTF. The CDR3 coding sequence is TGTGCCAGCAGCTTATCAGGAGGACTTAACTATGGCTACACCTTC. The entire variable domain, with the rest obtained from reference TRBV7-2 and TRBJ1-2, is as follows: GAGVSQSPSNKVTEKGKDVELRCDPISGHTALYWYRQSLGQGLEFLIYFQGNSAPDKSGLPSDRFSAERTGGSVSTLTIQRTQQEDSAVYLCASSLSGGLNYGYTFGSGTRLTVV.

The chain combines TRBV6-1 with TRBJ1-2, with 7 positions matching TRBD1. Germline V gives CDR1 MNHNS, CDR2 SASEGT. The trim removed 5 bases at V and 1 base at J, leaving 7 bases unmatched. This CDR3 spans 15 amino acids. CDR3 coding DNA: TGTGCCAGCAGTAGACAGGGAACTCTTAACTATGGCTACACCTTC. This translates into CASSRQGTLNYGYTF.

In DNA, the CDR3 is TGTGCCAGCAGTCCAGACAGAACTAATTCACCCCTCCACTTT. It is translated as CASSPDRTNSPLHF. The chain uses TRBV6-1 and TRBJ1-6; D is perhaps TRBD1 (5 bases). Germline values: CDR1 MNHNS, CDR2 SASEGT. The length of the CDR3 is 14 residues. V lost 5 bases and J 6 bases, leaving 11 bases between the germline ends.

The chain employs TRBV12-3 or TRBV12-4 and TRBJ2-7; weak D call: TRBD1 (6 bases). Trimming stripped 5 bases from V and 0 bases from J, with 11 bases between. The CDR3 spans 14 residues. The CDR3: CASSRQGSSYEQYF. The CDR3 DNA follows: TGTGCCAGCAGTCGTCAGGGGAGCTCCTACGAGCAGTACTTC.

V usage is TRBV21-1 and J usage is TRBJ2-3; the D call in the table, TRBD1, was not verified against the DNA. TRBV21-1 is marked as a pseudogene. This CDR3 spans 12 amino acids. The CDR3 sequence is CASSEGLGPQYF. The CDR3 DNA is TGTGCCAGCAGCGAGGGGCTAGGGCCGCAGTATTTT.

The J gene is TRBJ1-2, the V gene TRBV7-3; D gene unclear. V gave up 5 bases and J gave up 6 bases, with 13 bases separating them. The CDR3 loop spans 13 amino acids. Looked up from germline, CDR1 is SGHTA and CDR2 is FQGTGA. This CDR3 is CASSRLYGDGYTF. Here the CDR3 DNA reads TGTGCCAGCAGCCGCCTCTATGGAGATGGCTACACCTTC.

The rearrangement links TRBV7-2 to TRBJ2-5, with a weak D call TRBD1 (5 bases). The CDR3 contains 15 residues. Trimming pared 1 base from V and 4 bases from J, leaving 13 bases between. The germline V gene has CDR1 SGHTA and CDR2 FQGNSA. For the CDR3, the DNA is TGTGCCAGCAGCTTAGGTTGGGGCTCCGGAGAGACCCAGTACTTC. This codes for CASSLGWGSGETQYF.

V and J are TRBV24-1 and TRBJ1-4; no definite D call. Germline V gene lookup returns CDR1 KGHDR and CDR2 SFDVKD. The CDR3 loop spans 13 amino acids. V shed 7 bases and J shed 11 bases, with 16 bases lying between them. The CDR3 is CATSHFTGKKLFF. In DNA form, the CDR3 reads TGTGCCACCAGCCATTTCACTGGGAAGAAACTGTTTTTT.

This clonotype is classed as large. This chain links TRBV30 with TRBJ1-2, with D possibly matching TRBD1 (6 bases). Trimming left V 0 bases short and J 4 bases short, with 12 bases between. CDR3 length equals 14 residues. Germline CDR1 and CDR2: GTSNPN and SVGIG (reference sequence). The CDR3 protein is CAWSVRGQPYGYTF. The CDR3 nucleotides are TGTGCCTGGAGTGTCCGGGGGCAACCCTATGGCTACACCTTC.

In its sample, this clonotype was seen once. The V gene is TRBV4-3, the J gene TRBJ2-5; TRBD2 matches 7 bases. The CDR3 covers 16 residues. CDR1 is LGHNA, CDR2 YSLEER, per germline. Trimming removed 9 bases from V and 2 bases from J; junction bases left unmatched: 15. The CDR3 here is CASSSSGDYPQETQYF. Here the CDR3 DNA reads TGCGCCAGTTCCTCGTCGGGGGACTACCCTCAAGAGACCCAGTACTTC.